The 32 T cell receptor beta chains below were found in one sample sequenced in a study of T cell repertoires in cytomegalovirus infection. TCRdb re-called the reads through MiXCR, storing one row per CDR3 protein. Of about 80,000 distinct CDR3 sequences in the sample, less than 4.5% were seen once. The sequenced sample was PBMCs. These receptors originate from a human donor in good health (CMV status not recorded). Some clones in this sample may be carry-over from other donors' samples.

This clonotype was recorded at least ten times. V gene TRBV7-2 combines with J gene TRBJ1-5; perhaps TRBD1 as D (6 bases). The V end lost 2 bases, the J end lost 5 bases, and 10 bases lay between the germline ends. The germline V gene has CDR1 SGHTA and CDR2 FQGNSA. This CDR3 is 14 amino acids long. The chain's CDR3 is CASSLRQGYQPQHF. Written as DNA, the CDR3 is TGTGCCAGCAGCTTACGGCAGGGGTATCAGCCCCAGCATTTT.

This clonotype was recorded at least ten times. This rearrangement joins TRBV6-6 to TRBJ1-3, with D unresolved. The CDR3 consists of 14 residues. Between the trimmed V and J ends, which lost 4 bases and 4 bases, there was a span of 11 bases. The germline V gene has CDR1 MNHNY and CDR2 SVGAGI (reference sequence). The CDR3 region is CASSLRPAGNTIYF. The CDR3 DNA sequence: TGTGCCAGCAGTTTACGGCCTGCGGGAAACACCATATATTTT.

At least ten counts were recorded for this clonotype. V is TRBV29-1 and J is TRBJ2-3, with TRBD2 identical over 7 bases. The CDR3 totals 12 residues. V trimming: 3 bases; J trimming: 4 bases; junction bases outside the gene matches: 1. From germline, CDR1 is SQVTM and CDR2 ANQGSEA. The CDR3 spells CSVESGADTQYF. Written as DNA, the CDR3 is TGCAGCGTTGAGAGCGGGGCAGATACGCAGTATTTT.

This clonotype was seen at least ten times. The rearrangement joins TRBV19 to TRBJ2-2; D is uncertain. Trimming removed 3 bases at V and 4 bases at J, with 0 bases between. The CDR3 consists of 11 residues. The germline gives CDR1 LNHDA, CDR2 SQIVND (reference sequence). The CDR3 protein is CASSITGELFF. CDR3 nucleotides: TGTGCCAGTAGTATCACCGGGGAGCTGTTTTTT. Combining the CDR3 with reference TRBV19 and TRBJ2-2 gives the whole variable domain DGGITQSPKYLFRKEGQNVTLSCEQNLNHDAMYWYRQDPGQGLRLIYYSQIVNDFQKGDIAEGYSVSREKKESFPLTVTSAQKNPTAFYLCASSITGELFFGEGSRLTVL.

This clonotype was observed many times. The chain has TRBV7-9 and TRBJ1-4; D unresolved. The CDR3 loop spans 14 amino acids. CDR1 is SEHNR and CDR2 is FQNEAQ in the germline V gene (reference sequence). V lost 5 bases, J lost 7 bases, and 14 bases lay in between. The CDR3 is CASSHGRFGEKLFF. CDR3 sequence (DNA): TGTGCCAGCAGCCACGGACGATTTGGTGAAAAACTGTTTTTT.

This chain links TRBV28 with TRBJ2-7; D is unclear. This CDR3 is built from 12 residues. CDR1 and CDR2 (germline): MDHEN, SYDVKM. Deletions cut 3 bases from V and 3 bases from J, with 6 bases between. CDR3 region: CASSFPFYEQYF. CDR3 in DNA: TGTGCCAGCAGTTTCCCCTTCTACGAGCAGTACTTC.

In its sample, this clonotype was seen many times. The rearrangement uses TRBV9 and TRBJ2-7; TRBD1 matches 10 bases. CDR1 and CDR2 (germline): SGDLS, YYNGEE. V lost 2 bases and J lost 6; bases outside the gene matches: 8. This CDR3 comprises 15 residues. The CDR3 protein is CASSVAGTGAGEQYF. The DNA for the CDR3 is TGTGCCAGCAGCGTCGCCGGGACAGGGGCCGGCGAGCAGTACTTC.

This clonotype was counted at least ten times. The V gene is TRBV20-1, the J gene TRBJ2-3; no definite D call. The CDR3 has 14 amino acids. Per the germline V gene, CDR1 is DFQATT and CDR2 is SNEGSKA (reference sequence). The V end was cut by 0 bases, the J end by 1 base, with 8 bases between. The CDR3 sequence: CSARDVQRTDTQYF. DNA of the CDR3: TGCAGTGCTAGAGATGTGCAGCGCACAGATACGCAGTATTTT.

The sample holds many counts of this clonotype. V is TRBV6-2 or TRBV6-3 and J is TRBJ2-3, with D perhaps matching TRBD1 (5 bases). Trimming left V 0 bases short and J 4 bases short, with 14 bases between. The CDR3 loop spans 16 amino acids. The germline V gene encodes CDR1 MNHEY and CDR2 SVGEGT. The CDR3 spells CASSYSDRSLADTQYF. Here the CDR3 DNA reads TGTGCCAGCAGTTACTCCGACAGAAGTCTCGCAGATACGCAGTATTTT.

This clonotype was observed at least ten times. V and J are TRBV6-5 and TRBJ1-2; D might be TRBD1 (6 bases). The CDR3 has 14 residues. Looked up from germline, CDR1 is MNHEY and CDR2 is SVGAGI. V lost 6 bases to trimming and J lost 8 bases, with 19 bases between them. CDR3 coding DNA: TGTGCCAGCAGGGGGCTCGGGGGGCAGAGCGGCTACACCTTC. Its translation: CASRGLGGQSGYTF.

A note on this clonotype: With a much larger clone just one base away, this may be a read error. In this CDR3 the conserved last residue, phenylalanine or tryptophan, is missing, so a read error is likely. The chain joins TRBV20-1 to TRBJ1-1; no reliable D call. The CDR3 is 10 residues long. Germline V gives CDR1 DFQATT, CDR2 SNEGSKA (reference sequence). CDR3 sequence: CRGGSTEAFS. CDR3 sequence (DNA): TGCAGGGGCGGGAGTACTGAAGCTTTCTCT.

In this sample, this clonotype turned up many times. The V and J genes are TRBV12-3 or TRBV12-4 and TRBJ1-1, with no clear D. This CDR3 contains 10 residues. Trimming shortened V by 2 bases and J by 12 bases, and 7 bases separated the two germline ends. The CDR3 DNA follows: TGTGCCAGCAGTTTATCGGTCCCTTTCTTT. It yields the protein CASSLSVPFF.

This clonotype was seen repeatedly, ten times or more. The V call is TRBV6-2 or TRBV6-3, the J call TRBJ2-2; D is perhaps TRBD1 or TRBD2 (6 bases each). Trimming removed 7 bases at V and 4 bases at J, with 13 bases between. From germline, CDR1 is MNHEY and CDR2 SVGEGT. The CDR3 has 14 residues. CDR3 residues: CASTEGGGTGELFF. The CDR3 DNA sequence: TGTGCCAGCACCGAAGGGGGAGGCACCGGGGAGCTGTTTTTT.

This clonotype was picked up many times. V usage is TRBV15 and J usage is TRBJ1-2, with D perhaps TRBD1 (6 bases). CDR1 is LNHNV and CDR2 is YYDKDF in the germline V gene (reference sequence). The CDR3 length is 16 residues. Trimming removed 1 base from V and 3 bases from J, with 15 bases in between. CDR3 DNA sequence: TGTGCCACCAGCAGAGGGAGGGTTAGGGGGGACTATGGCTACACCTTC. As protein: CATSRGRVRGDYGYTF.

This clonotype was seen at least ten times. This chain joins TRBV20-1 and TRBJ1-6; unclear D gene. The CDR3 loop spans 16 amino acids. The germline V gene has CDR1 DFQATT and CDR2 SNEGSKA (reference sequence). Trimming stripped 3 bases from V and 0 bases from J, with 12 bases between. CDR3 protein: CSASFATSSYNSPLHF. The CDR3 bases are TGCAGTGCTAGTTTTGCCACAAGCTCCTATAATTCACCCCTCCACTTT.

This clonotype was seen many times. The chain couples TRBV27 to TRBJ1-1, with a tentative D call TRBD1 (5 bases). Germline V lookup: CDR1 MNHEY, CDR2 SMNVEV (reference sequence). Trimming took off 3 bases at V and 1 base at J, with 9 bases between the two ends. This CDR3 region has 14 residues. CDR3 coding DNA: TGTGCCAGCAGTTTTTACGGGGGGAACACTGAAGCTTTCTTT. Translating it yields CASSFYGGNTEAFF.

This clonotype was picked up many times. V usage is TRBV18 and J usage is TRBJ1-2, with 7 bases lining up with TRBD1. Germline V CDR1 and CDR2: KGHSH, LQKENI. The CDR3 totals 16 residues. V shed 2 bases and J 6 bases; nucleotides not matched to a gene: 12. CDR3 sequence reads: CASSPAAGTVTDGYTF. The CDR3 region has the DNA TGTGCCAGCTCACCAGCCGCCGGGACAGTTACGGATGGCTACACCTTC.

This clonotype was observed many times. The rearrangement joins TRBV5-4 to TRBJ1-2; no clear D gene. V lost 4 bases and J 7 bases, leaving 14 bases between the germline ends. Germline loops: CDR1 SGHNT, CDR2 YYREEE (reference sequence). This CDR3 contains 13 residues. CDR3 sequence reads: CASSVFALSGYTF. As DNA, the CDR3 is TGTGCCAGCAGCGTTTTTGCCCTATCTGGCTACACCTTC.

As for this clonotype: The conserved phenylalanine or tryptophan is not found at the CDR3 terminus, so this likely reflects a read error. The chain links TRBV6-5 to TRBJ1-1; a possible D gene is TRBD1 (6 bases). Between the trimmed V and J ends, which lost 5 bases and 7 bases, there was a span of 20 bases. CDR3 length: 15 residues. The germline V gene encodes CDR1 MNHEY and CDR2 SVGAGI. In DNA, the CDR3 is TGTGCCAGCAGTGACCCCGGGGGGCCAGAGGGTGAAGCTTTCTCT. Its protein is CASSDPGGPEGEAFS.

This clonotype was detected ten times or more. This chain joins TRBV19 and TRBJ2-1; D not resolved. Germline CDR1 and CDR2: LNHDA and SQIVND (reference sequence). CDR3 size: 14 residues. Trimming removed 1 base at V and 5 bases at J, with 9 bases between. Written as DNA, the CDR3 is TGTGCCAGTAGTATAGGCAGAATGAACAATGAGCAGTTCTTC. This encodes CASSIGRMNNEQFF.

This clonotype has a count of ten or more. The gene calls are TRBV7-2 and TRBJ2-7, with TRBD1 as a possible D gene (6 bases). The germline V and J ends were trimmed by 4 bases and 1 base, with 11 bases remaining between them. Looked up from germline, CDR1 is SGHTA and CDR2 is FQGNSA. The CDR3 sequence is 14 residues long. The DNA of the CDR3 is TGTGCCAGCAGCTCCCGGACAGAGTCCTACGAGCAGTACTTC. This gives the protein CASSSRTESYEQYF. Full variable domain (remainder filled in from reference TRBV7-2 and TRBJ2-7): GAGVSQSPSNKVTEKGKDVELRCDPISGHTALYWYRQSLGQGLEFLIYFQGNSAPDKSGLPSDRFSAERTGGSVSTLTIQRTQQEDSAVYLCASSSRTESYEQYFGPGTRLTVT.

Ten or more counts support this clonotype. The chain is built from TRBV6-6 and TRBJ2-7; TRBD2 agrees at 13 bases. From germline, CDR1 is MNHNY and CDR2 SVGAGI (reference sequence). The CDR3 length is 19 residues. The junction had 17 bases not matched to a gene; V was cut back by 5 bases and J by 4 bases. The CDR3 sequence: CASSTTGPTSGGAPYEQYF. For the CDR3, the DNA is TGTGCCAGCAGTACCACCGGCCCCACTAGCGGGGGGGCCCCTTACGAGCAGTACTTC.

In this sample, this clonotype turned up many times. The gene calls are TRBV6-1 and TRBJ1-2; 9 positions agree with TRBD1. After removal of 5 bases from V and 7 bases from J, the junction contained 8 bases not matched to a gene. The CDR3 spans 14 residues. Per the germline V gene, CDR1 is MNHNS and CDR2 is SASEGT. CDR3 sequence (DNA): TGTGCCAGCAGTTCCCGGACAGGGGATTTTGGCTACACCTTC. Protein: CASSSRTGDFGYTF.

This clonotype came up many times. The V and J genes are TRBV4-3 and TRBJ2-3; D remains ambiguous. Per germline, CDR1 LGHNA and CDR2 YSLEER. The CDR3 totals 16 residues. The V end lost 1 base, the J end lost 0 bases, and 11 bases lay between the germline ends. The CDR3 loop is CASSQVLGSSTDTQYF. In DNA form, the CDR3 reads TGCGCCAGCAGCCAAGTTCTTGGAAGTAGCACAGATACGCAGTATTTT.

This clonotype has a count of ten or more. The rearrangement uses TRBV7-2 and TRBJ1-1; D ambiguous. Trimming stripped 1 base from V and 1 base from J, with 7 bases between. The V gene's germline CDR1 is SGHTA and CDR2 FQGNSA. The CDR3 has 14 amino acids. CDR3 sequence: CASSLGWGNTEAFF. The CDR3 DNA is TGTGCCAGCAGCTTAGGGTGGGGGAACACTGAAGCTTTCTTT.

Many counts were recorded for this clonotype. The chain combines TRBV4-3 with TRBJ2-1; maybe TRBD1 (6 bases). The CDR3 contains 15 residues. Trimming removed 1 base at V and 6 bases at J, with 13 bases between. CDR1 LGHNA and CDR2 YSLEER come from the germline V gene. CDR3 sequence: CASSQGTVGFNEQFF. The CDR3 region has the DNA TGCGCCAGCAGCCAAGGGACAGTGGGATTCAATGAGCAGTTCTTC.

This clonotype was counted at least ten times. V and J are TRBV20-1 and TRBJ2-6, with D unresolved. Trimming pared 3 bases from V and 3 bases from J, leaving 6 bases between. The CDR3 runs 13 residues. CDR1 and CDR2 from the germline V gene are DFQATT and SNEGSKA (reference sequence). CDR3 in amino acids: CSARTGGANVLTF. The CDR3 DNA sequence: TGCAGTGCTAGGACTGGTGGGGCCAACGTCCTGACTTTC.

This clonotype was seen at least ten times. The V gene is TRBV12-3 or TRBV12-4, the J gene TRBJ2-1; possibly TRBD1 for D (5 bases). The CDR3 consists of 13 residues. Trimming took 3 bases from V and 7 from J, leaving 10 bases between them. The CDR3 bases are TGTGCCAGCAGTTTGGCAGGGTGGAATGAGCAGTTCTTC. Its protein product is CASSLAGWNEQFF.

This clonotype showed up many times. The chain has TRBV28 and TRBJ1-4; D remains ambiguous. Germline CDR1 MDHEN, CDR2 SYDVKM. The CDR3 contains 14 residues. The V and J ends lost 1 base and 5 bases respectively, with 8 bases between them. The CDR3 bases are TGTGCCAGCAGTTTATTGCTGAGGAATGAAAAACTGTTTTTT. It yields the protein CASSLLLRNEKLFF.

In this sample, this clonotype turned up many times. The V gene is TRBV7-8, the J gene TRBJ2-3, with 7 bases aligning to TRBD1. Trimming removed 5 bases from V and 3 bases from J; junction bases left unmatched: 11. Germline V lookup: CDR1 SGHVS, CDR2 FQNEAQ. The CDR3 loop spans 16 amino acids. The CDR3 loop reads CASSPYRGLRTDTQYF. The CDR3 DNA sequence: TGTGCCAGCAGCCCCTACAGGGGATTGAGAACAGATACGCAGTATTTT.

This clonotype was counted ten times or more. The chain recombines TRBV7-6 with TRBJ2-1; TRBD1 aligns across 11 bases. CDR1 is SGHVS and CDR2 is FNYEAQ in the germline V gene. V gave up 4 bases and J gave up 8 bases; unmatched junction bases: 10. The CDR3 contains 16 residues. The CDR3 sequence: CASSSRTGGKSDEQFF. The CDR3 nucleotides read TGTGCCAGCAGCTCCCGGACAGGGGGCAAATCGGATGAGCAGTTCTTC. Full variable domain (missing parts from reference TRBV7-6 and TRBJ2-1): GAGVSQSPRYKVTKRGQDVALRCDPISGHVSLYWYRQALGQGPEFLTYFNYEAQQDKSGLPNDRFSAERPEGSISTLTIQRTEQRDSAMYRCASSSRTGGKSDEQFFGPGTRLTVL.

This clonotype has ten or more counts. The J gene is TRBJ2-3, the V gene TRBV28, with D hard to call. Trimming pared 5 bases from V and 2 bases from J, leaving 14 bases between. Germline CDR1 is MDHEN and CDR2 is SYDVKM. The CDR3 covers 15 residues. This CDR3 reads CASSPTPSPTDTQYF. CDR3 DNA sequence: TGTGCCAGCAGTCCTACACCCAGTCCCACAGATACGCAGTATTTT. The entire variable domain, with the rest obtained from reference TRBV28 and TRBJ2-3, is as follows: DVKVTQSSRYLVKRTGEKVFLECVQDMDHENMFWYRQDPGLGLRLIYFSYDVKMKEKGDIPEGYSVSREKKERFSLILESASTNQTSMYLCASSPTPSPTDTQYFGPGTRLTVL.